The entry below gives a single TCR beta chain sequence along with its context. The target antigen is unknown. This entry comes from a study of cytomegalovirus exposure and HLA in healthy donors. Vbeta (60) and Jbeta (13) primers were used in the PCR. Libraries were prepared by immunoSEQ multiplex PCR; TCRdb keeps only in-frame clonotypes and omits some of them. The sample consists of 90,000 to 110,000 clones, approximately 84% of them appearing once. Study-wide results and caveats: An ancestry cluster, one associated with Asian ancestry, reportedly showed fewer N-insertions than the 666-donor mean in a later analysis.

The receptor comes from a male donor in good health and CMV-seronegative. The sample taken for sequencing was PBMCs.

The CDR3 sequence: CASSPQISGANVLTF. The DNA for the CDR3 is TGTGCCAGCAGCCCTCAGATCTCTGGGGCCAACGTCCTGACTTTC. This chain links TRBV2 with TRBJ2-6; D call uncertain. Between the trimmed V and J ends, which lost 6 bases and 0 bases, there was a span of 9 bases. This CDR3 contains 15 residues. Germline loops: CDR1 SNHLY, CDR2 FYNNEI.